Here is one TCR beta chain with its context. Profiled with immunoSEQ multiplex PCR; TCRdb holds only in-frame clones, not every one. The data contain under 9,500 clones, about 70% of them seen just once; the ten biggest clones take up more than 35%. The V end was cut by 5 bases, the J end by 8 bases, with 13 bases between. Germline-derived CDR1 and CDR2 are SGHTA and FQGNSA. The CDR3 runs 13 residues. The sample comes from a study of cytotoxic CD8 clonotypes in ibrutinib-treated CLL. The receptor was isolated from a human donor with chronic lymphocytic leukemia. The specimen was PBMCs, collected before ibrutinib treatment. The chain employs TRBV7-2 and TRBJ2-1, with TRBD1 as a possible D gene (6 bases). The CDR3: CASSLWGHDEQFF. For the CDR3, the DNA is TGTGCCAGCAGCCTCTGGGGGCACGATGAGCAGTTCTTC.